The next 4 T cell receptor beta chains were all read from a single sample in a study of T-cell memory formation after mild COVID-19. TCRdb recomputed calls from the 5' RACE reads with MiXCR, one row per CDR3 protein. The data contain approximately 46,000 distinct CDR3 sequences, 5.5% to 8.5% of them singletons. Specimen: PBMCs or a T cell subset sorted from them (not recorded which). The receptors here all came from an adult who had mild COVID-19 (a few samples of this study predate the infection). Cell type and time point are not known.

This chain joins TRBV5-4 and TRBJ1-1; possible D gene TRBD1, 5 bases. V gave up 2 bases and J gave up 1 base, with 9 bases separating them. This CDR3 spans 14 amino acids. The germline gives CDR1 SGHNT, CDR2 YYREEE (reference sequence). The CDR3 DNA reads TGTGCCAGCAGCTTCCCGACAGCGAACACTGAAGCTTTCTTT. Protein product: CASSFPTANTEAFF.

This clonotype was seen at least ten times. This chain connects TRBV7-9 to TRBJ2-3; 7 bases map to TRBD1. V shed 3 bases and J 3 bases; nucleotides not matched to a gene: 6. The CDR3 runs 15 residues. From germline, CDR1 is SEHNR and CDR2 FQNEAQ (reference sequence). This CDR3 reads CASSLGQTTTDTQYF. CDR3 coding DNA: TGTGCCAGCAGCTTGGGACAGACCACTACAGATACGCAGTATTTT.

This clonotype was recorded at least ten times. The chain employs TRBV11-3 and TRBJ2-5; 9 nucleotides line up with TRBD2. Unmatched junction bases numbered 5, after V lost 5 bases and J lost 4 bases. CDR3 length: 14 residues. Germline V gene data show CDR1 as SGHNT and CDR2 as YENEEA. The CDR3 here is CASSTLAGVETQYF. The CDR3 DNA reads as TGTGCCAGCAGCACATTAGCGGGAGTAGAGACCCAGTACTTC.

This clonotype appeared a few times. The chain employs TRBV12-3 or TRBV12-4 and TRBJ1-2; unclear D gene. Trimming removed 4 bases from V and 2 bases from J, with 5 bases in between. There are 12 residues in the CDR3. The CDR3 nucleotides read TGTGCCAGCAGTTACCTGAACTATGGCTACACCTTC. Translating gives CASSYLNYGYTF.